The 28 T cell receptor beta chains in this list originate from one sample, sequenced in a study of a mutant IDH1 vaccine in newly diagnosed glioma. Some clones are missing from TCRdb's copy, which holds only in-frame ones; the method was immunoSEQ multiplex PCR. The table lists approximately 56,000 clones, about 79% of them singletons. Time point reported: week 47, end of study. A 20-mer mutant IDH1 peptide at 300 ug was injected subcutaneously with topical imiquimod. Their specific antigens are unknown. Sequenced material: PBMCs, taken from a glioma patient whose treatment included an IDH1 peptide vaccine. The receptors shown here come from a man between 50 and 59 years old with glioma.

This rearrangement joins TRBV28 to TRBJ2-2; D is ambiguous. This CDR3 has 17 amino acids. Trimming pared 3 bases from V and 1 base from J, leaving 15 bases between. Germline CDR1 and CDR2: MDHEN and SYDVKM. CDR3 coding DNA: TGTGCCAGCAGTTTCCCTACAGAGGATGTGAACACCGGGGAGCTGTTTTTT. Translating it yields CASSFPTEDVNTGELFF.

This chain joins TRBV30 and TRBJ1-5, with 7 nucleotides matching TRBD1. This CDR3 region has 15 residues. Germline CDR1 reads GTSNPN; CDR2 reads SVGIG (reference sequence). V was pared by 3 bases and J by 2 bases, with 7 bases of the junction left unmatched. The DNA for the CDR3 is TGTGCCTGGAGAGAAACAGGGGCTGGCAATCAGCCCCAGCATTTT. It codes for CAWRETGAGNQPQHF.

CDR3 in DNA: TGTGCCACCGGGGCGGGGGGCTATAGCAATCAGCCCCAGCATTTT. It codes for CATGAGGYSNQPQHF. This chain joins TRBV10-3 and TRBJ1-5, with D possibly being TRBD1 (6 bases). Trimming took 10 bases from V and 0 from J, leaving 16 bases between them. The CDR3 runs 15 residues. Germline CDR1 is ENHRY and CDR2 is SYGVKD.

This chain connects TRBV9 to TRBJ1-2; D not certain. This CDR3 spans 13 amino acids. V lost 0 bases and J lost 3, with 6 bases in between. The germline gives CDR1 SGDLS, CDR2 YYNGEE. CDR3 in amino acids: CASSVVADYGYTF. In DNA form, the CDR3 reads TGTGCCAGCAGCGTAGTTGCGGACTATGGCTACACCTTC. The full variable domain, rest sourced from reference TRBV9 and TRBJ1-2, is DSGVTQTPKHLITATGQRVTLRCSPRSGDLSVYWYQQSLDQGLQFLIQYYNGEERAKGNILERFSAQQFPDLHSELNLSSLELGDSALYFCASSVVADYGYTFGSGTRLTVV.

The genes are TRBV7-9 and TRBJ2-5, with D perhaps matching TRBD1 (7 bases). This CDR3 contains 15 residues. Trimming stripped 0 bases from V and 5 bases from J, with 13 bases between. CDR1 and CDR2 from the germline V gene are SEHNR and FQNEAQ (reference sequence). In DNA form, the CDR3 reads TGTGCCAGCAGCTTAGCGGCCAGGGGGGACGAGACCCAGTACTTC. Translated, it gives CASSLAARGDETQYF.

The CDR3 loop reads CASKGAGDTQYF. CDR3 DNA sequence: TGTGCCAGTAAGGGGGCCGGAGATACGCAGTATTTT. The genes are TRBV19 and TRBJ2-3; 7 bases agree with TRBD1. The J segment lost 5 bases and the V segment lost 7 bases, leaving 3 bases of the junction unmatched. The CDR3 covers 12 residues. Germline assignment: CDR1 LNHDA and CDR2 SQIVND (reference sequence).

The V gene is TRBV30, the J gene TRBJ2-2; 13 bases agree with TRBD2. Germline CDR1 and CDR2: GTSNPN and SVGIG (reference sequence). V dropped 0 bases and J dropped 0; count of bases not matched to a gene: 1. The CDR3 runs to 17 residues. The CDR3 region is CAWSVLAGGPNTGELFF. In nucleotides, the CDR3 is TGTGCCTGGAGTGTACTAGCGGGGGGGCCGAACACCGGGGAGCTGTTTTTT.

This clone was observed a few times. CDR3 coding DNA: TGCGCCAGCAGCCAAGTTGACGGCCACACTGAAGCTTTCTTT. Protein sequence: CASSQVDGHTEAFF. This chain uses TRBV4-3 with TRBJ1-1; D not certain. The CDR3 is made up of 14 amino acids. Germline loops: CDR1 LGHNA, CDR2 YSLEER. V was clipped by 1 base and J by 3 bases, with 9 bases between them.

The rearrangement joins TRBV5-4 to TRBJ2-7, with D tentatively TRBD1 (5 bases). Trimming left V 1 base short and J 2 bases short, with 10 bases between. This CDR3 contains 14 residues. Looked up from germline, CDR1 is SGHNT and CDR2 is YYREEE (reference sequence). Here the CDR3 reads CASSLQGGTYEQYF. CDR3 nucleotide sequence: TGTGCCAGCAGCTTGCAGGGTGGTACCTACGAGCAGTACTTC.

The chain is built from TRBV25-1 and TRBJ1-2; D remains ambiguous. Between the trimmed V and J ends, which lost 2 bases and 0 bases, there was a span of 19 bases. Germline-derived CDR1 and CDR2 are MGHDK and SYGVNS. CDR3 length equals 18 residues. CDR3 sequence (DNA): TGTGCCAGCAGTGAAGCGAGCAGGAGCCCAAGATCTAACTATGGCTACACCTTC. Translating gives CASSEASRSPRSNYGYTF.

The chain combines TRBV23-1 with TRBJ2-3; 7 bases line up with TRBD1. TRBV23-1 is annotated as an ORF whose role is uncertain. This CDR3 comprises 17 residues. V gave up 2 bases and J gave up 0 bases; unmatched junction bases: 8. The CDR3 DNA reads TGCGCCAGCAGTCAAGGGAACAGGGGTCCTAGCACAGATACGCAGTATTTT. Its translation is CASSQGNRGPSTDTQYF.

The V gene is TRBV19, the J gene TRBJ2-1, with a possible D match to TRBD2 (6 bases). The CDR3 is 13 amino acids. The ends were cut back, 5 bases at V and 4 bases at J, with 9 bases in the middle. The V gene's germline CDR1 is LNHDA and CDR2 SQIVND (reference sequence). CDR3 sequence reads: CASSYSGYNEQFF. DNA of the CDR3: TGTGCCAGTAGTTATAGCGGATACAATGAGCAGTTCTTC. Looking up the rest from reference TRBV19 and TRBJ2-1 gives the full variable domain: DGGITQSPKYLFRKEGQNVTLSCEQNLNHDAMYWYRQDPGQGLRLIYYSQIVNDFQKGDIAEGYSVSREKKESFPLTVTSAQKNPTAFYLCASSYSGYNEQFFGPGTRLTVL.

This clone was found a few times. The rearrangement uses TRBV20-1 and TRBJ1-1, with D possibly being TRBD1 (6 bases). Trimming cost V 3 bases and J 14 bases, with 16 bases left between them. The CDR3 consists of 11 residues. CDR1 and CDR2 (germline): DFQATT, SNEGSKA (reference sequence). The CDR3 sequence: CSASSPRGSFF. The CDR3, as DNA: TGCAGTGCTAGCTCCCCCAGGGGTAGCTTCTTT.

The V gene is TRBV5-1, the J gene TRBJ2-1; no clear D. The CDR3 consists of 12 residues. V gave up 4 bases and J gave up 4 bases, with 6 bases separating them. CDR1 is SGHRS and CDR2 is YFSETQ in the germline V gene. The CDR3 DNA reads as TGCGCCAGCAGCACATCTTACAATGAGCAGTTCTTC. The encoded protein is CASSTSYNEQFF.

V and J are TRBV5-1 and TRBJ2-7, with D possibly matching TRBD2 (6 bases). CDR1 SGHRS and CDR2 YFSETQ come from the germline V gene. V lost 4 bases, J lost 3 bases, and 17 bases lay in between. The CDR3 is 15 amino acids. The CDR3 region is CASSPIAGRVYEQYF. DNA for the CDR3: TGCGCCAGCAGCCCGATTGCGGGACGGGTCTACGAGCAGTACTTC.

This clone was seen only once. The V gene is TRBV18, the J gene TRBJ2-5; TRBD2 matches at 15 bases. The CDR3 is 19 amino acids. CDR1 is KGHSH, CDR2 LQKENI, per germline. Losses at the gene ends were 3 bases for V and 0 bases for J; bases not matched to a gene: 8. CDR3 in DNA: TGTGCCAGCTCACCCCCCGGGACTAGCGGGGGGAAGTACCAAGAGACCCAGTACTTC. This encodes CASSPPGTSGGKYQETQYF.

The chain uses TRBV5-1 and TRBJ1-4; TRBD1 might be the D (5 bases). Germline V gives CDR1 SGHRS, CDR2 YFSETQ. The length of the CDR3 is 15 residues. Trimming took off 4 bases at V and 4 bases at J, with 14 bases between the two ends. The CDR3 is CASSEKDTRNEKLFF. The CDR3 DNA reads TGCGCCAGCAGCGAGAAGGACACCCGTAATGAAAAACTGTTTTTT. The whole variable domain, filled in from reference TRBV5-1 and TRBJ1-4, reads KAGVTQTPRYLIKTRGQQVTLSCSPISGHRSVSWYQQTPGQGLQFLFEYFSETQRNKGNFPGRFSGRQFSNSRSEMNVSTLELGDSALYLCASSEKDTRNEKLFFGSGTQLSVL.

The chain couples TRBV6-1 to TRBJ1-2; 7 bases are shared with TRBD1. CDR3 length: 13 amino acids. CDR1 MNHNS and CDR2 SASEGT come from the germline V gene. The trim removed 10 bases at V and 1 base at J, leaving 6 bases unmatched. The CDR3 DNA is TGTGCCACCCTACCAGGGGGTAACTATGGCTACACCTTC. Residues: CATLPGGNYGYTF.

The genes are TRBV6-6 and TRBJ2-3; 12 bases fit TRBD2. The CDR3 length is 16 residues. The trim removed 7 bases at V and 1 base at J, leaving 6 bases unmatched. Germline-derived CDR1 and CDR2 are MNHNY and SVGAGI (reference sequence). CDR3 loop: CASTRRTSGGTDTQYF. CDR3 sequence (DNA): TGTGCCAGCACCAGAAGGACTAGCGGGGGCACAGATACGCAGTATTTT.

V is TRBV14 and J is TRBJ2-1, with D perhaps matching TRBD1 (5 bases). Trimming took off 0 bases at V and 0 bases at J, with 12 bases between the two ends. The V gene's germline CDR1 is SGHDN and CDR2 FVKESK. This CDR3 spans 17 amino acids. The CDR3 bases are TGTGCCAGCAGCCAAGACAGGACAATGCTCTCCTACAATGAGCAGTTCTTC. It encodes CASSQDRTMLSYNEQFF. The full variable domain, its missing parts supplied by reference TRBV14 and TRBJ2-1, is EAGVTQFPSHSVIEKGQTVTLRCDPISGHDNLYWYRRVMGKEIKFLLHFVKESKQDESGMPNNRFLAERTGGTYSTLKVQPAELEDSGVYFCASSQDRTMLSYNEQFFGPGTRLTVL.

The V gene is TRBV6-5, the J gene TRBJ1-5; TRBD1 agrees at 8 bases. The V gene end was trimmed by 4 bases and the J gene end by 4 bases; junction bases not matched to a gene: 3. The CDR3 runs to 14 residues. CDR1 and CDR2 (germline): MNHEY, SVGAGI. DNA of the CDR3: TGTGCCAGCAGTTGGCGGACAGGGAATCAGCCCCAGCATTTT. Residues: CASSWRTGNQPQHF.

This clone occurred a few times. The chain uses TRBV21-1 and TRBJ2-1. TRBV21-1 represents a pseudogene. The CDR3 runs 14 residues. CDR3 nucleotide sequence: TGTGCCAGCAGCCTATCCGGTGGATACAATGAGCAGTTCTTC. Translated, it gives CASSLSGGYNEQFF.

This chain links TRBV7-9 with TRBJ2-5; D perhaps matches TRBD2 (5 bases). Trimming pared 5 bases from V and 5 bases from J, leaving 12 bases between. CDR1 is SEHNR, CDR2 FQNEAQ, per germline (reference sequence). The CDR3 covers 13 residues. The CDR3 reads CASSRDARETQYF. In nucleotides, the CDR3 is TGTGCCAGCAGCCGGGATGCGCGGGAGACCCAGTACTTC.

The chain joins TRBV7-6 to TRBJ2-5, with 12 bases fitting TRBD1. The V gene end was trimmed by 7 bases and the J gene end by 5 bases; junction bases not matched to a gene: 11. This CDR3 contains 16 residues. CDR1 is SGHVS, CDR2 FNYEAQ, per germline. The CDR3 region is CASNLGTGGAGETQYF. The CDR3 DNA is TGTGCCAGCAACCTCGGGACAGGGGGCGCTGGGGAGACCCAGTACTTC.

This chain joins TRBV13 and TRBJ1-1; perhaps TRBD1 as D (6 bases). This CDR3 has 14 amino acids. CDR1 and CDR2 (germline): PRHDT, FYEKMQ (reference sequence). The germline V and J ends were trimmed by 5 bases and 2 bases, with 12 bases remaining between them. CDR3 amino acids: CASSPDSLNTEAFF. CDR3 coding DNA: TGTGCCAGCAGCCCGGACAGCTTAAACACTGAAGCTTTCTTT. The entire variable domain, with the rest obtained from reference TRBV13 and TRBJ1-1, is as follows: AAGVIQSPRHLIKEKRETATLKCYPIPRHDTVYWYQQGPGQDPQFLISFYEKMQSDKGSIPDRFSAQQFSDYHSELNMSSLELGDSALYFCASSPDSLNTEAFFGQGTRLTVV.

The rearrangement uses TRBV5-1 and TRBJ1-1, with a weak D call TRBD1 (5 bases). V was pared by 1 base and J by 1 base, with 8 bases between. The CDR3 runs 14 residues. Germline V lookup: CDR1 SGHRS, CDR2 YFSETQ. The CDR3 region is CASSLIGANTEAFF. The CDR3 DNA reads TGCGCCAGCAGCTTGATCGGGGCGAACACTGAAGCTTTCTTT.

CDR3 in amino acids: CASSYSDRVLNYGYTF. CDR3 nucleotide sequence: TGTGCCAGCAGTTACTCGGACAGGGTCCTTAACTATGGCTACACCTTC. The chain joins TRBV6-5 to TRBJ1-2, with 8 positions matching TRBD1. CDR3 size: 16 residues. The germline V gene encodes CDR1 MNHEY and CDR2 SVGAGI. V trimming: 0 bases; J trimming: 1 base; junction bases outside the gene matches: 4.

V gene TRBV7-9 combines with J gene TRBJ1-4; D unresolved. The length of the CDR3 is 14 residues. V was clipped by 2 bases and J by 8 bases, with 12 bases between them. Germline V gene data show CDR1 as SEHNR and CDR2 as FQNEAQ (reference sequence). The CDR3 nucleotides read TGTGCCAGCAGCTTATCGGGGATCGGAGAAAAACTGTTTTTT. Translated, it gives CASSLSGIGEKLFF.